This record looks at one TCR beta chain sequence and its context. The specificity of this receptor is unknown. No base-level quality is on record; no much larger clone is a single base apart. The source of the sample is a study of blood T cell repertoires in COVID-19 (dated by TCRdb to 2019 to 2021). As for the study more broadly: Samples covering the acute and convalescent phases of COVID-19 were provided by collaborators in the United States, Italy and Spain. The dataset comprised deeply sampled blood TCRbeta repertoires from subjects exposed to, actively infected with, or recovered from COVID-19. The repertoires were made available in a free public database intended to serve as a resource for research on the immune response to SARS-CoV-2. The samples were drawn from two sources: the first 160 participants of the ongoing ImmuneRACE study, and 1,000 to 1,500 subjects contributed by 6 global collaborators. The prospective study material was composed of cDNA or gDNA derived from T cells, B-cell-depleted T cells, or PBMCs. Where available, HLA class I and class II types were obtained from metadata supplied by the sample provider rather than from assay-based typing. Sample metadata almost always included a de-identified subject ID, COVID-19 status, age in years and sex.

TCRbeta CDR3 regions were amplified from genomic DNA by means of the immunoSEQ Assay, a bias-controlled multiplex PCR. As for the authors' bioinformatics: Nucleated cell counts per sample were estimated from amplification of reference gene primers within the assay. Sequence reads were collapsed and filtered to measure the absolute abundance of every unique TCRbeta CDR3 rearrangement. For each sample, productive Simpson clonality was calculated by taking the square root of Simpson's diversity index across productive rearrangements. What TCRdb holds here is the immuneACCESS table cut down to in-frame rearrangements. Part of the clones is not present; checked against another copy, under half of the missing clones reflect an unresolved V gene, and the others are unexplained. V and J calls and clone size are as listed in that table; D and trimming were resolved from the DNA. For this sample there are 120,000 to 150,000 clones; roughly 82% appear just once. The top ten constitute roughly 13% of the sample.

CDR1 and CDR2 are drawn from the germline V gene: SGDLS, YYNGEE. V was cut back by 2 bases and J by 2 bases, leaving a gap of 12 bases between them. The CDR3 contains 15 residues, cysteine and phenylalanine counted. Left in the record is the CDR3 DNA by itself, 45 bases read in frame from the first base. Broad study findings and their caveats: The amount of clinical and demographic metadata varied by source and participant and was provided uncurated.

The collaborating institutions used their own protocols to collect whole blood in K2EDTA tubes. For TCRbeta analysis, collaborators shipped samples as frozen whole blood, isolated PBMCs, or DNA extracted from either of those sample types. Sequences were obtained from peripheral blood. The chain uses TRBV9 and TRBJ2-3; the D gene is perhaps TRBD2, from 6 matching bases. The TCR comes from a man older than 75 with acute or convalescent COVID-19. The CDR3 region has the sequence CASSVGGVYTDTQYF. The DNA sequence follows: TGTGCCAGCAGCGTGGGGGGAGTATACACAGATACGCAGTATTTT.